The 26 T cell receptor beta chains presented below share a single source sample, sequenced in a study of blood T cell repertoires in COVID-19. TCRdb keeps only in-frame clones here, not all; method: immunoSEQ multiplex PCR. The sample carries more than 200,000 clones, around 80% recorded once. The sample was peripheral blood. These receptors were taken from a man between 60 and 75 years old with acute or convalescent COVID-19.

V gene TRBV9 combines with J gene TRBJ2-1; maybe TRBD1 (6 bases). The CDR3 runs 17 residues. Germline CDR1 and CDR2: SGDLS and YYNGEE. V was trimmed by 0 bases and J by 0 bases, leaving 13 bases between them. CDR3 sequence: CASSVAFGTPSYNEQFF. CDR3 nucleotide sequence: TGTGCCAGCAGCGTAGCTTTCGGGACACCCTCCTACAATGAGCAGTTCTTC.

The chain recombines TRBV5-6 with TRBJ1-2; 10 bases fit TRBD1. The germline gives CDR1 SGHDT, CDR2 YYEEEE. Trimming removed 4 bases from V and 8 bases from J; junction bases left unmatched: 8. The CDR3 has 14 amino acids. The CDR3 DNA reads TGTGCCAGCAGCAAAGACAGGGGGCTGGGAGGCTACACCTTC. Protein sequence: CASSKDRGLGGYTF.

The chain recombines TRBV7-6 with TRBJ2-1; 12 positions agree with TRBD2. Germline V gene data show CDR1 as SGHVS and CDR2 as FNYEAQ. J gave up 1 base and V 4 bases, and 5 bases lay outside the gene matches. CDR3 length: 17 residues. CDR3 sequence reads: CASSSSSGRDSYNEQFF. For the CDR3, the DNA is TGTGCCAGCAGCTCTTCTAGCGGGAGGGATTCCTACAATGAGCAGTTCTTC. The full variable domain, completed using reference TRBV7-6 and TRBJ2-1, is GAGVSQSPRYKVTKRGQDVALRCDPISGHVSLYWYRQALGQGPEFLTYFNYEAQQDKSGLPNDRFSAERPEGSISTLTIQRTEQRDSAMYRCASSSSSGRDSYNEQFFGPGTRLTVL.

V gene TRBV7-9 combines with J gene TRBJ2-3; 7 bases line up with TRBD1. J gave up 5 bases and V 1 base, and 0 bases lay outside the gene matches. This CDR3 has 13 residues. Per germline, CDR1 SEHNR and CDR2 FQNEAQ (reference sequence). The CDR3 DNA is TGTGCCAGCAGCTTAGGGGACAGAGATACGCAGTATTTT. Its translation is CASSLGDRDTQYF.

The chain joins TRBV5-1 to TRBJ2-2, with TRBD2 as a possible D gene (6 bases). Germline V gene sequence: CDR1 SGHRS, CDR2 YFSETQ. Trimming shortened V by 4 bases and J by 4 bases, and 14 bases separated the two germline ends. This CDR3 region has 15 residues. For the CDR3, the DNA is TGCGCCAGCAGCACCGGACGGACTATCACCGGGGAGCTGTTTTTT. Translating it yields CASSTGRTITGELFF.

This rearrangement joins TRBV5-1 to TRBJ1-1; no reliable D call. Trimming shortened V by 0 bases and J by 1 base, and 10 bases separated the two germline ends. The CDR3 spans 15 residues. Germline V CDR1 and CDR2: SGHRS, YFSETQ. The CDR3 loop reads CASSLGSGRNTEAFF. For the CDR3, the DNA is TGCGCCAGCAGCTTGGGATCGGGGAGGAACACTGAAGCTTTCTTT. The full variable domain, completed using reference TRBV5-1 and TRBJ1-1, is KAGVTQTPRYLIKTRGQQVTLSCSPISGHRSVSWYQQTPGQGLQFLFEYFSETQRNKGNFPGRFSGRQFSNSRSEMNVSTLELGDSALYLCASSLGSGRNTEAFFGQGTRLTVV.

V and J are TRBV11-2 and TRBJ1-2; 7 bases are a match to TRBD1. Losses at the gene ends were 8 bases for V and 10 bases for J; bases not matched to a gene: 10. The CDR3 spans 12 residues. Germline assignment: CDR1 SGHAT and CDR2 FQNNGV. The CDR3 sequence: CASSDRVLAYTF. CDR3 sequence (DNA): TGTGCCAGCTCCGACAGGGTCTTGGCCTACACCTTC.

V usage is TRBV28 and J usage is TRBJ2-4, with 9 nucleotides matching TRBD2. The junction had 10 bases not matched to a gene; V was cut back by 5 bases and J by 2 bases. CDR3 length: 17 residues. From germline, CDR1 is MDHEN and CDR2 SYDVKM. CDR3: CASSRHSGRRTKNIQYF. The CDR3 DNA sequence: TGTGCCAGCAGTAGACATAGCGGGAGAAGGACCAAAAACATTCAGTACTTC. Filled out from reference TRBV28 and TRBJ2-4, the complete variable domain reads DVKVTQSSRYLVKRTGEKVFLECVQDMDHENMFWYRQDPGLGLRLIYFSYDVKMKEKGDIPEGYSVSREKKERFSLILESASTNQTSMYLCASSRHSGRRTKNIQYFGAGTRLSVL.

The chain has TRBV11-2 and TRBJ1-1; D remains unclear. This CDR3 comprises 16 residues. Trimming shortened V by 5 bases and J by 0 bases, and 16 bases separated the two germline ends. Per germline, CDR1 SGHAT and CDR2 FQNNGV. In nucleotides, the CDR3 is TGTGCCAGCAGCCCGTGGGGAGGGTCCATGAACACTGAAGCTTTCTTT. Its translation is CASSPWGGSMNTEAFF.

This rearrangement joins TRBV7-6 to TRBJ2-2; D gene uncertain. The germline V gene has CDR1 SGHVS and CDR2 FNYEAQ. CDR3 length: 15 amino acids. V lost 1 base and J lost 3, with 9 bases in between. Here the CDR3 DNA reads TGTGCCAGCAGCTTAGTAGCCGCGGACACCGGGGAGCTGTTTTTT. Translation gives CASSLVAADTGELFF.

The V and J genes are TRBV6-5 and TRBJ1-1, with D uncertain. The germline V gene has CDR1 MNHEY and CDR2 SVGAGI. The germline V and J ends were trimmed by 2 bases and 0 bases, with 13 bases remaining between them. This CDR3 is 16 amino acids long. CDR3 sequence (DNA): TGTGCCAGCAGTTACGGTGGTACAGTAATGAACACTGAAGCTTTCTTT. The encoded protein is CASSYGGTVMNTEAFF.

This clone has a count of ten or more. This chain joins TRBV7-3 and TRBJ1-2; 10 nucleotides match TRBD1. CDR1 SGHTA and CDR2 FQGTGA come from the germline V gene. The CDR3 has 15 amino acids. The junction had 8 bases not matched to a gene; V was cut back by 5 bases and J by 5 bases. In nucleotides, the CDR3 is TGTGCCAGCAGCCCTAGCGCGGGACAGGGGTATGGCTACACCTTC. This sequence encodes CASSPSAGQGYGYTF.

The rearrangement links TRBV7-9 to TRBJ2-1, with D possibly TRBD2 on 5 matching bases. The V and J ends lost 5 bases and 4 bases respectively, with 18 bases between them. CDR3 length: 16 residues. CDR1 is SEHNR and CDR2 is FQNEAQ in the germline V gene (reference sequence). CDR3 amino acids: CASSPPLALGYNEQFF. The CDR3 DNA follows: TGTGCCAGCAGCCCCCCGCTAGCTCTCGGGTACAATGAGCAGTTCTTC. Using reference TRBV7-9 and TRBJ2-1 for the parts outside the CDR3, the full variable domain is DTGVSQNPRHKITKRGQNVTFRCDPISEHNRLYWYRQTLGQGPEFLTYFQNEAQLEKSRLLSDRFSAERPKGSFSTLEIQRTEQGDSAMYLCASSPPLALGYNEQFFGPGTRLTVL.

This chain uses TRBV5-6 with TRBJ1-2, with a possible D match to TRBD1 (5 bases). Germline V lookup: CDR1 SGHDT, CDR2 YYEEEE. The V gene lost 2 bases and the J gene lost 4 bases, with 15 bases spanning the gap. The CDR3 has 15 residues. The CDR3, as DNA: TGTGCCAGCAGCTTTCAGGCAGGGATTAGCTATGGCTACACCTTC. It encodes CASSFQAGISYGYTF.

The CDR3 DNA reads as TGCAGCGTTGGGGGCCAGGGCGTCGGGACTGAAGCTTTCTTT. It specifies CSVGGQGVGTEAFF. This chain connects TRBV29-1 to TRBJ1-1; perhaps TRBD1 as D (5 bases). CDR3 length: 14 residues. Germline V gene data show CDR1 as SQVTM and CDR2 as ANQGSEA. Trimming removed 4 bases from V and 5 bases from J, with 17 bases in between.

V gene TRBV7-2 combines with J gene TRBJ2-7; D is perhaps TRBD1 (5 bases). CDR3 length: 13 residues. Germline loops: CDR1 SGHTA, CDR2 FQGNSA. The germline V and J ends were trimmed by 5 bases and 2 bases, with 10 bases remaining between them. CDR3 DNA: TGTGCCAGCAGCCGCGACAGAACCTACGAGCAGTACTTC. Its translation: CASSRDRTYEQYF.

V usage is TRBV29-1 and J usage is TRBJ1-2; 8 bases fit TRBD1. Germline loops: CDR1 SQVTM, CDR2 ANQGSEA. The CDR3 consists of 12 residues. The V gene end was trimmed by 4 bases and the J gene end by 6 bases; junction bases not matched to a gene: 4. CDR3 nucleotides: TGCAGCGTTGGATCAGGGGGCCATGGCTACACCTTC. This codes for CSVGSGGHGYTF.

This clone turned up a few times. One junction end disagrees with the germline gene, perhaps due to a read error. The chain combines TRBV7-7 with TRBJ2-5; 7 nucleotides align to TRBD2. Germline CDR1 is SSHAT and CDR2 is FNYEAQ (reference sequence). There are 15 residues in the CDR3. Written as DNA, the CDR3 is TGTGCTAGCAGCTCATTCCGGGGGGACCGGGAGACCCAGTACTTC. This encodes CASSSFRGDRETQYF.

The J gene is TRBJ2-7, the V gene TRBV11-2; D is unclear. V dropped 7 bases and J dropped 1 base, with 8 bases sitting between them. Germline V gene lookup returns CDR1 SGHAT and CDR2 FQNNGV. The CDR3 contains 12 residues. In nucleotides, the CDR3 is TGTGCCAGCATGAAGAGGTCCTACGAGCAGTACTTC. Translating it yields CASMKRSYEQYF.

This clone turned up a few times. The rearrangement joins TRBV11-1 to TRBJ1-1; 8 nucleotides agree with TRBD1. V was pared by 1 base and J by 6 bases, with 4 bases of the junction left unmatched. Germline V gives CDR1 SGHAT, CDR2 FQDESV (reference sequence). This CDR3 is built from 14 residues. CDR3 protein: CASSLEPGGSEAFF. In nucleotides, the CDR3 is TGTGCCAGCAGCTTAGAGCCAGGGGGCTCTGAAGCTTTCTTT.

This chain connects TRBV7-2 to TRBJ1-2; 8 bases are a match to TRBD1. J was trimmed by 2 bases and V by 4 bases; bases with no gene match: 3. The CDR3 runs 14 residues. The germline V gene encodes CDR1 SGHTA and CDR2 FQGNSA. The CDR3 sequence: CASSSRTGNYGYTF. The CDR3 DNA reads TGTGCCAGCAGCTCAAGGACAGGGAACTATGGCTACACCTTC.

V and J are TRBV7-2 and TRBJ1-3; TRBD1 matches at 7 bases. V lost 5 bases and J lost 7; bases outside the gene matches: 8. Germline CDR1 is SGHTA and CDR2 is FQGNSA. This CDR3 is built from 14 residues. CDR3 in amino acids: CASSLPGQSNTIYF. DNA for the CDR3: TGTGCCAGCAGCCTCCCGGGACAGTCGAACACCATATATTTT.

CDR3 nucleotide sequence: TGTGCCAGCAGCGAGGACAGCAATAGGTCTTATGAGCAGTTCTTC. Translating it yields CASSEDSNRSYEQFF. The gene calls are TRBV2 and TRBJ2-1; TRBD1 is a possible D gene (6 bases). Germline CDR1 reads SNHLY; CDR2 reads FYNNEI. This CDR3 region has 15 residues. The ends were cut back, 6 bases at V and 8 bases at J, with 20 bases in the middle.

This chain uses TRBV5-4 with TRBJ2-5, with TRBD2 identical over 8 bases. V was clipped by 4 bases and J by 2 bases; unmatched bases: 4. The CDR3 is made up of 14 amino acids. CDR1 is SGHNT and CDR2 is YYREEE in the germline V gene (reference sequence). For the CDR3, the DNA is TGTGCCAGCAGCACCGGGGGGGGTCAAGAGACCCAGTACTTC. Residues: CASSTGGGQETQYF.

V gene TRBV12-3 or TRBV12-4 combines with J gene TRBJ1-1, with 7 bases aligning to TRBD1. The CDR3 covers 12 residues. The V segment lost 5 bases and the J segment 6 bases; nucleotides outside the gene matches: 3. The CDR3 is CASSTTGPEAFF. CDR3 coding DNA: TGTGCCAGCAGTACGACAGGGCCTGAAGCTTTCTTT.

This clone has a handful of counts. V gene TRBV3-1 (or the pseudogene TRBV3-2) combines with J gene TRBJ2-2; D is ambiguous. V lost 4 bases to trimming and J lost 2 bases, with 2 bases between them. Per the germline V gene, CDR1 is LGHDT and CDR2 is YNNKEL (reference sequence). The CDR3 has 12 amino acids. Here the CDR3 reads CASSPNTGELFF. The CDR3 DNA is TGTGCCAGCAGCCCAAACACCGGGGAGCTGTTTTTT.